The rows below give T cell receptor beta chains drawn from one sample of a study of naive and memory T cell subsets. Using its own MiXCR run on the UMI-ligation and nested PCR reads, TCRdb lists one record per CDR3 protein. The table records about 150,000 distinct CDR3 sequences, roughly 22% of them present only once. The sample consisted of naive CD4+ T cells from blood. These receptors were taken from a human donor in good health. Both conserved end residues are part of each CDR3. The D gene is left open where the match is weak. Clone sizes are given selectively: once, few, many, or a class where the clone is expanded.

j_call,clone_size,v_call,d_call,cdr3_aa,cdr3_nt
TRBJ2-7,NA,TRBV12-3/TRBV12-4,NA,CASSLMGGSYEQYF,TGTGCCAGCAGTTTAATGGGGGGCTCCTACGAGCAGTACTTC
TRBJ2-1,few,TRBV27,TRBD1,CASSNRGVNEQFF,TGTGCCAGCAGTAACAGGGGAGTCAATGAGCAGTTCTTC
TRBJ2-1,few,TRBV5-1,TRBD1,CASSKDRGYNEQFF,TGCGCCAGCAGCAAGGACAGGGGTTACAATGAGCAGTTCTTC
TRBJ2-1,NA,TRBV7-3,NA,CASSLTAPGGWQFF,TGTGCCAGCAGCTTAACAGCCCCAGGCGGTTGGCAGTTCTTC
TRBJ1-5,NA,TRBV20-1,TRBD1,CSVGAGQGASQPQHF,TGCAGTGTTGGGGCGGGGCAGGGGGCTAGCCAGCCCCAGCATTTT
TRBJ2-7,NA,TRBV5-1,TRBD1,CASSLDRGNNEQYF,TGCGCCAGCAGCTTGGACAGGGGCAACAACGAGCAGTACTTC
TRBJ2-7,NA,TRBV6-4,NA,CARAGRSYEQYF,TGTGCCAGGGCGGGTCGCTCCTACGAGCAGTACTTC
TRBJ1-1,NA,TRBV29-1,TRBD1,CSVERRGLNTEAFF,TGCAGCGTTGAGCGCAGGGGGCTTAACACTGAAGCTTTCTTT
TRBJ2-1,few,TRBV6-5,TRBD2,CASRGRSGRAYNEQFF,TGTGCCAGCAGGGGGAGAAGCGGGAGAGCGTACAATGAGCAGTTCTTC
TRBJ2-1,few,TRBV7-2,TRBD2,CASRRERGLAGNNEQFF,TGTGCCAGCAGGCGCGAACGGGGACTAGCGGGGAACAATGAGCAGTTCTTC
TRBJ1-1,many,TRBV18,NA,CASSPGQGYTEAFF,TGTGCCAGCTCACCGGGGCAAGGATACACTGAAGCTTTCTTT
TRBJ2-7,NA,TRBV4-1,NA,CASSQGFSYEQYF,TGCGCCAGCAGTCAGGGGTTCTCCTACGAGCAGTACTTC
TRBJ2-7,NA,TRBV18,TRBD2,CASSGSGSSYEQYF,TGTGCCAGCTCAGGTAGCGGGAGCTCCTACGAGCAGTACTTC
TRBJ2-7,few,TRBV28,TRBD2,CASRGGSGGRRHEQYF,TGTGCCAGCAGGGGCGGTAGCGGGGGAAGGAGGCACGAGCAGTACTTC
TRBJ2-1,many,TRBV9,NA,CASTPGGSYNEQFF,TGTGCCAGCACGCCCGGCGGCTCCTACAATGAGCAGTTCTTC
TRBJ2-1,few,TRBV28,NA,CASTQPHGDNEQFF,TGTGCCAGCACTCAGCCTCATGGGGACAATGAGCAGTTCTTC
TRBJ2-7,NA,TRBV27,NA,CASSLKGTYEQYF,TGTGCCAGCAGTTTGAAGGGTACCTACGAGCAGTACTTC
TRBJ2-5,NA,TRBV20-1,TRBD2,CSATPLAGYQETQYF,TGCAGTGCTACCCCTCTAGCGGGGTACCAAGAGACCCAGTACTTC
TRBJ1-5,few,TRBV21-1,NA,CASDRQNSNQPQHF,TGTGCCAGCGATAGACAGAATAGCAATCAGCCCCAGCATTTT